This T cell receptor (beta chain) was identified in a study of blood T cells in healthy people across ages. Samples each yielded at least 5 micrograms of total RNA. The CDR3 runs to 12 residues. CDR1 and CDR2 (germline): SQVTM, ANQGSEA. V lost 4 bases and J lost 5; bases outside the gene matches: 4. A sample-barcoded 5' primer and a J-beta primer mix were used in a second PCR of about 7 to 12 cycles. In TCRdb, the 5' RACE reads were re-called with MiXCR into one record per CDR3 protein. This sample yields more than 600,000 distinct CDR3 sequences, of which approximately 25% are seen a single time; 9.4% belongs to the top ten. This clonotype was seen more than once but under ten times. This sample also belongs to another study, concerning T cells of mothers and their children. That paper states: In this cohort, donors were a few healthy Caucasian mothers plus their six children. Related and unrelated pairs show similar thymic shaping of TCR recombination output.

This clonotype was obtained from a boy aged 5-17 years in good health. Sequenced: blood. The chain joins TRBV29-1 to TRBJ2-5, with TRBD2 matching over 7 bases. CDR3 DNA sequence: TGCAGCGTTGGCGGGAGTAGGGAGACCCAGTACTTC. It is translated as CSVGGSRETQYF.